This TCR beta chain was retrieved from a study of blood T cell repertoires in COVID-19 (dated by TCRdb to about 2020). Context from the whole study: Samples from collaborators originated in the United States, Italy and Spain and spanned both the acute and convalescent phases of COVID-19. The prospective study material was composed of cDNA or gDNA derived from T cells, B-cell-depleted T cells, or PBMCs. Subjects who had been exposed to COVID-19, were actively infected with it, or had recovered from it provided the deeply sampled blood TCRbeta repertoires that made up the dataset. The repertoires were released in a freely available public database intended as a resource for research on the immune response to SARS-CoV-2. The samples were drawn from two sources: the first 160 participants of the ongoing ImmuneRACE study, and 1,000 to 1,500 subjects contributed by 6 global collaborators. A de-identified subject ID, COVID-19 status, age in years and sex were almost always included in the sample metadata. Where HLA class I and class II types were available, the types were taken from metadata supplied by the sample provider, not from assay-based typing.

As concerns this clone: Its specific antigen is unknown. Within one base of it there is no much larger clone, and no base qualities were kept.

The immunoSEQ Assay, a bias-controlled multiplex PCR, was used to amplify TCRbeta CDR3 regions from genomic DNA. The study's processing was this. Within the assay, amplification of reference gene primers was used to estimate how many nucleated cells each sample contained. To quantify the absolute abundance of each unique TCRbeta CDR3 rearrangement, sequence reads were collapsed and filtered. For each sample, productive Simpson clonality was calculated as the square root of Simpson's diversity index across productive rearrangements. TCRdb retrieved this table from immuneACCESS and kept in-frame rearrangements only. Not all clones are present; in checked studies, unresolved V genes account for under half, and no reason is known for the remainder. V and J calls and clone size are as listed in that table; D and trimming were resolved from the DNA. The sample table contains just over 150,000 clones; only one count was recorded for 92% of them. Together, the top ten hold 4.5% to 5% of the sample.

One collaborating source in Seattle enrolled patients while the patients were actively infected and followed the patients over time throughout the course of disease. Collaborating institutions collected whole blood in K2EDTA tubes following their own protocols. Collaborator samples were shipped for TCRbeta analysis as frozen whole blood, isolated PBMCs, or DNA extracted from either sample type. V gives up 3 bases and J gives up 0 bases, and the segment between their germline ends measures 21 bases. The CDR3 numbers 18 residues from cysteine through phenylalanine. Just CDR3 DNA is preserved here, 54 bases in frame from base 1. CDR1 and CDR2 are drawn from the germline V gene: SGHVS, FNYEAQ. Here is what the overall study found, with its caveats: The quantity of clinical and demographic metadata differed by source and by participant and was supplied without curation.

Sequences were obtained from peripheral blood. The receptor was derived from a man aged 30 to 45 with COVID-19, enrolled during active disease. The chain uses TRBV7-6 and TRBJ2-7; a tentative D match to TRBD2 spans 8 bases. The CDR3 protein is CASSFLGGSGGFSYEQYF. The sequenced DNA: TGTGCCAGCAGCTTTTTAGGGGGCAGCGGGGGCTTCTCCTACGAGCAGTACTTC.